This is a list of T cell receptor beta chains from one sample in a study of CD8 T cells in ankylosing spondylitis. TCRdb redid the calling of the 5' RACE reads with MiXCR, one entry per CDR3 protein. The sample lists around 150,000 distinct CDR3 sequences; about 18% were seen once. Sequenced input: blood, either unsorted or a sorted T cell fraction (not recorded which). These receptors all stem from a male donor with ankylosing spondylitis or in good health (not recorded which). Both conserved end residues are part of each CDR3.

J: TRBJ2-3
V: TRBV5-1
CDR3: CASSFLGPGTSTDTQYF

J: TRBJ1-5
V: TRBV2
CDR3: CASSEAGYQPQHF

J: TRBJ1-3
V: TRBV12-3/TRBV12-4
CDR3: CASSFNREPFGNTIYF

J: TRBJ2-1
V: TRBV5-1
CDR3: CASSLEAGAYNEQFF

J: TRBJ1-2
V: TRBV3-1
CDR3: CASSQATEYGYTF

J: TRBJ2-7
V: TRBV14
CDR3: CASSLLSGSLYEQYF

J: TRBJ2-5
V: TRBV5-1
CDR3: CASSFPGREETQYF

J: TRBJ2-3
V: TRBV12-3/TRBV12-4
CDR3: CASSLVIGGSTDTQYF

J: TRBJ2-7
V: TRBV28
CDR3: CASSSDRTSVSTREQYF

J: TRBJ1-5
V: TRBV12-3/TRBV12-4
CDR3: CANSLAHGRKKGGNQPQHF

J: TRBJ2-5
V: TRBV20-1
CDR3: CSARGLRREQETQYF

J: TRBJ1-5
V: TRBV18
CDR3: CASSPLGSPGGQNQPQHF

J: TRBJ2-5
V: TRBV20-1
CDR3: CSARDGEGQETQYF

J: TRBJ2-3
V: TRBV19
CDR3: CASSTGFTDTQYF

J: TRBJ2-1
V: TRBV5-1
CDR3: CASSLSGGGVQFNEQFF

J: TRBJ1-5
V: TRBV20-1
CDR3: CSARDVGGAGDNQPQHF

J: TRBJ1-5
V: TRBV10-3
CDR3: CAISPGGVQPQHF

J: TRBJ2-6
V: TRBV12-3/TRBV12-4
CDR3: CASSSGQGLSGANVLTF

J: TRBJ2-4
V: TRBV6-5
CDR3: CASRDSGIQCF

J: TRBJ2-7
V: TRBV5-1
CDR3: CASSTLGGYEQYF

J: TRBJ2-7
V: TRBV20-1
CDR3: CSARAGEQYF

J: TRBJ1-2
V: TRBV11-2
CDR3: CASSRPDRVKRGYTF

J: TRBJ1-5
V: TRBV24-1
CDR3: CATSAAGGSPTQHF

J: TRBJ1-5
V: TRBV3-1
CDR3: CASSQGGGPSTQHF

J: TRBJ2-5
V: TRBV3-1
CDR3: CASSQEVLMETQYF

J: TRBJ2-2
V: TRBV10-3
CDR3: CAISEGVLSNTGELFF

J: TRBJ2-7
V: TRBV7-2
CDR3: CASSLESRLAVSYEQYF

J: TRBJ2-7
V: TRBV5-4
CDR3: CASSLVGGPEQYF

J: TRBJ2-7
V: TRBV6-5
CDR3: CASSYSAYSPNEQYF

J: TRBJ2-1
V: TRBV12-3/TRBV12-4
CDR3: CASRRTSGSHEQFF

J: TRBJ1-1
V: TRBV24-1
CDR3: CATSKGQGDTEAFF

J: TRBJ2-2
V: TRBV10-3
CDR3: CAISEYTLTRTNTGELFF

J: TRBJ2-5
V: TRBV5-1
CDR3: CASSSGLGQGTPGRKTQYF

J: TRBJ2-1
V: TRBV20-1
CDR3: CSARGGLYNEQFF

J: TRBJ1-1
V: TRBV7-2
CDR3: CASRPGLQNTEAFF

J: TRBJ2-4
V: TRBV5-1
CDR3: CACSKAGPAKNIQYF

J: TRBJ2-3
V: TRBV5-1
CDR3: CASSAPGTSNSDTQYF

J: TRBJ2-7
V: TRBV7-9
CDR3: CASRMTREGTYEQYF

J: TRBJ2-1
V: TRBV12-3/TRBV12-4
CDR3: CASTFLSGTGGVNEQFF

J: TRBJ1-2
V: TRBV12-5
CDR3: CASGLPGTGYGYTF

J: TRBJ2-1
V: TRBV5-1
CDR3: CASSEQGAAGGWNEQFF

J: TRBJ2-1
V: TRBV28
CDR3: CASSLRAEQFF

J: TRBJ2-1
V: TRBV4-1
CDR3: CASSQDTGETEQFF

J: TRBJ2-2
V: TRBV10-3
CDR3: CAISEGHANTGELFF

J: TRBJ1-1
V: TRBV29-1
CDR3: CSGGTEGEAFF

J: TRBJ1-4
V: TRBV5-1
CDR3: CASSPLGRVNEKLFF

J: TRBJ2-1
V: TRBV3-1
CDR3: CASSPRLAGLFDVQFF

J: TRBJ2-1
V: TRBV5-1
CDR3: CASSLDPEGDEQFF

J: TRBJ2-3
V: TRBV12-3/TRBV12-4
CDR3: CASSLVSGGTDTQYF

J: TRBJ2-1
V: TRBV30
CDR3: CAWSVTRTSGSGEQFF

J: TRBJ1-6
V: TRBV18
CDR3: CASSRQGAGNSPLHF

J: TRBJ1-5
V: TRBV19
CDR3: CASRGQGPSNQPQHF

J: TRBJ2-2
V: TRBV7-2
CDR3: CASSLARRTGELFF